The 13 T cell receptor beta chains below were found in one sample sequenced in a study of blood T cell repertoires in COVID-19. TCRdb keeps only in-frame clones here, not all; method: immunoSEQ multiplex PCR. The sample contains under 300,000 clones, roughly nine tenths of which appear only once. Sequencing input: PBMCs or T cells enriched from blood (not recorded which). The receptors come from a human donor in a cohort exposed to, infected with or recovered from COVID-19 (not recorded which). The donor label of this sample is uncertain.

V is TRBV9 and J is TRBJ2-4; 14 nucleotides match TRBD2. Germline CDR1 SGDLS, CDR2 YYNGEE. CDR3 size: 17 residues. Trimming at V came to 0 bases and at J to 12 bases, leaving 11 bases not matched to a gene. The CDR3, as DNA: TGTGCCAGCAGCGTAGCGGGGACTAGCGGGGGCCAGGGTTCTCAGTACTTC. Protein sequence: CASSVAGTSGGQGSQYF.

This chain connects TRBV11-3 to TRBJ1-2; the D gene is possibly TRBD1 (5 bases). This CDR3 contains 17 residues. V lost 3 bases and J lost 5, with 22 bases in between. CDR1 is SGHNT and CDR2 is YENEEA in the germline V gene. This CDR3 is CASSFGTQFPPIYGYTF. DNA for the CDR3: TGTGCCAGCAGCTTTGGGACTCAATTCCCCCCAATATATGGCTACACCTTC.

This clone appeared a single time. The chain is built from TRBV7-2 and TRBJ2-5; D gene unclear. The CDR3 is 15 amino acids. The V gene lost 0 bases and the J gene lost 2 bases, with 10 bases spanning the gap. The germline CDR1 and CDR2 sequences are SGHTA and FQGNSA. CDR3 residues: CASSLAGEPQETQYF. As DNA, the CDR3 is TGTGCCAGCAGCTTAGCAGGAGAGCCTCAAGAGACCCAGTACTTC.

The V gene is TRBV10-3, the J gene TRBJ2-6; TRBD2 agrees at 7 bases. The J segment lost 1 base and the V segment lost 0 bases, leaving 0 bases of the junction unmatched. The germline V gene has CDR1 ENHRY and CDR2 SYGVKD. The CDR3 contains 16 residues. CDR3: CAISESGGSGANVLTF. The DNA of the CDR3 is TGTGCCATCAGTGAGTCGGGGGGGTCTGGGGCCAACGTCCTGACTTTC.

The table lists this clone with a count of one. The chain has TRBV18 and TRBJ1-2, with 9 bases matching TRBD1. Germline CDR1 is KGHSH and CDR2 is LQKENI. There are 17 residues in the CDR3. With 3 bases clipped from V and 10 bases from J, the junction kept 18 bases outside the gene matches. The CDR3 spells CASSPGVMAGTGSVYTF. CDR3 nucleotide sequence: TGTGCCAGCTCACCTGGGGTGATGGCCGGGACAGGGAGTGTCTACACCTTC.

This clone is a singleton in its sample. V gene TRBV6-5 combines with J gene TRBJ2-7, with 12 bases identical to TRBD2. The CDR3 contains 13 residues. The J segment lost 1 base and the V segment lost 8 bases, leaving 0 bases of the junction unmatched. CDR1 is MNHEY and CDR2 is SVGAGI in the germline V gene. CDR3 DNA: TGTGCCAGCGGACTAGCGGGGTCCTACGAGCAGTACTTC. Protein sequence: CASGLAGSYEQYF.

The chain couples TRBV11-2 to TRBJ1-2; TRBD1 agrees at 9 bases. The CDR3 sequence is 15 residues long. V lost 5 bases, J lost 2 bases, and 6 bases stayed unmatched. Germline CDR1 and CDR2: SGHAT and FQNNGV. Here the CDR3 DNA reads TGTGCCAGCAGCGCCGGGACAGGGATAAACTATGGCTACACCTTC. This encodes CASSAGTGINYGYTF.

The V gene is TRBV18, the J gene TRBJ2-1; D possibly corresponds to TRBD1 (6 bases). Germline lookup yields CDR1 KGHSH and CDR2 LQKENI. Trimming removed 3 bases from V and 10 bases from J, with 7 bases in between. This CDR3 is built from 11 residues. CDR3 in DNA: TGTGCCAGCTCACCCGGGACAGAGCAGTTCTTC. Translating it yields CASSPGTEQFF.

The chain links TRBV18 to TRBJ2-1; D is perhaps TRBD2 (5 bases). V shed 6 bases and J shed 5 bases, with 11 bases lying between them. Germline V gene sequence: CDR1 KGHSH, CDR2 LQKENI. CDR3 length: 13 residues. CDR3 bases: TGTGCCAGCTCTGACGGACTCAACAATGAGCAGTTCTTC. As protein: CASSDGLNNEQFF.

This clone was observed a single time. For the CDR3, the DNA is TGTGCCAGCAGCTTGAGGAGAGGGCGAGAGACCCAGTACTTC. Translating gives CASSLRRGRETQYF. This chain connects TRBV5-8 to TRBJ2-5; possible D gene TRBD2, 5 bases. The V end lost 1 base, the J end lost 4 bases, and 11 bases lay between the germline ends. The germline V gene encodes CDR1 SGHTS and CDR2 YDEGEE. This CDR3 is built from 14 residues.

This chain uses TRBV7-8 with TRBJ2-1; TRBD2 agrees at 12 bases. The CDR3 consists of 18 residues. V gave up 2 bases and J gave up 2 bases; unmatched junction bases: 7. The germline gives CDR1 SGHVS, CDR2 FQNEAQ. CDR3 sequence reads: CASSLRVRTSGTYNEQFF. For the CDR3, the DNA is TGTGCCAGCAGCTTAAGGGTACGGACTAGCGGGACCTACAATGAGCAGTTCTTC.

This chain connects TRBV5-1 to TRBJ1-2; 9 nucleotides align to TRBD1. CDR3 size: 14 residues. Germline values: CDR1 SGHRS, CDR2 YFSETQ. The ends lost 3 bases at V and 3 bases at J; junction bases unmatched: 3. CDR3 amino acids: CASSYWTGDYGYTF. As DNA, the CDR3 is TGCGCCAGCAGCTACTGGACAGGGGACTATGGCTACACCTTC.

This chain connects TRBV7-9 to TRBJ1-1; D gene ambiguous. This CDR3 region has 14 residues. The V end lost 1 base, the J end lost 8 bases, and 14 bases lay between the germline ends. Germline lookup yields CDR1 SEHNR and CDR2 FQNEAQ (reference sequence). The CDR3 sequence: CASSLVSNFAEAFF. The DNA of the CDR3 is TGTGCCAGCAGCTTAGTCTCCAACTTCGCCGAAGCTTTCTTT.